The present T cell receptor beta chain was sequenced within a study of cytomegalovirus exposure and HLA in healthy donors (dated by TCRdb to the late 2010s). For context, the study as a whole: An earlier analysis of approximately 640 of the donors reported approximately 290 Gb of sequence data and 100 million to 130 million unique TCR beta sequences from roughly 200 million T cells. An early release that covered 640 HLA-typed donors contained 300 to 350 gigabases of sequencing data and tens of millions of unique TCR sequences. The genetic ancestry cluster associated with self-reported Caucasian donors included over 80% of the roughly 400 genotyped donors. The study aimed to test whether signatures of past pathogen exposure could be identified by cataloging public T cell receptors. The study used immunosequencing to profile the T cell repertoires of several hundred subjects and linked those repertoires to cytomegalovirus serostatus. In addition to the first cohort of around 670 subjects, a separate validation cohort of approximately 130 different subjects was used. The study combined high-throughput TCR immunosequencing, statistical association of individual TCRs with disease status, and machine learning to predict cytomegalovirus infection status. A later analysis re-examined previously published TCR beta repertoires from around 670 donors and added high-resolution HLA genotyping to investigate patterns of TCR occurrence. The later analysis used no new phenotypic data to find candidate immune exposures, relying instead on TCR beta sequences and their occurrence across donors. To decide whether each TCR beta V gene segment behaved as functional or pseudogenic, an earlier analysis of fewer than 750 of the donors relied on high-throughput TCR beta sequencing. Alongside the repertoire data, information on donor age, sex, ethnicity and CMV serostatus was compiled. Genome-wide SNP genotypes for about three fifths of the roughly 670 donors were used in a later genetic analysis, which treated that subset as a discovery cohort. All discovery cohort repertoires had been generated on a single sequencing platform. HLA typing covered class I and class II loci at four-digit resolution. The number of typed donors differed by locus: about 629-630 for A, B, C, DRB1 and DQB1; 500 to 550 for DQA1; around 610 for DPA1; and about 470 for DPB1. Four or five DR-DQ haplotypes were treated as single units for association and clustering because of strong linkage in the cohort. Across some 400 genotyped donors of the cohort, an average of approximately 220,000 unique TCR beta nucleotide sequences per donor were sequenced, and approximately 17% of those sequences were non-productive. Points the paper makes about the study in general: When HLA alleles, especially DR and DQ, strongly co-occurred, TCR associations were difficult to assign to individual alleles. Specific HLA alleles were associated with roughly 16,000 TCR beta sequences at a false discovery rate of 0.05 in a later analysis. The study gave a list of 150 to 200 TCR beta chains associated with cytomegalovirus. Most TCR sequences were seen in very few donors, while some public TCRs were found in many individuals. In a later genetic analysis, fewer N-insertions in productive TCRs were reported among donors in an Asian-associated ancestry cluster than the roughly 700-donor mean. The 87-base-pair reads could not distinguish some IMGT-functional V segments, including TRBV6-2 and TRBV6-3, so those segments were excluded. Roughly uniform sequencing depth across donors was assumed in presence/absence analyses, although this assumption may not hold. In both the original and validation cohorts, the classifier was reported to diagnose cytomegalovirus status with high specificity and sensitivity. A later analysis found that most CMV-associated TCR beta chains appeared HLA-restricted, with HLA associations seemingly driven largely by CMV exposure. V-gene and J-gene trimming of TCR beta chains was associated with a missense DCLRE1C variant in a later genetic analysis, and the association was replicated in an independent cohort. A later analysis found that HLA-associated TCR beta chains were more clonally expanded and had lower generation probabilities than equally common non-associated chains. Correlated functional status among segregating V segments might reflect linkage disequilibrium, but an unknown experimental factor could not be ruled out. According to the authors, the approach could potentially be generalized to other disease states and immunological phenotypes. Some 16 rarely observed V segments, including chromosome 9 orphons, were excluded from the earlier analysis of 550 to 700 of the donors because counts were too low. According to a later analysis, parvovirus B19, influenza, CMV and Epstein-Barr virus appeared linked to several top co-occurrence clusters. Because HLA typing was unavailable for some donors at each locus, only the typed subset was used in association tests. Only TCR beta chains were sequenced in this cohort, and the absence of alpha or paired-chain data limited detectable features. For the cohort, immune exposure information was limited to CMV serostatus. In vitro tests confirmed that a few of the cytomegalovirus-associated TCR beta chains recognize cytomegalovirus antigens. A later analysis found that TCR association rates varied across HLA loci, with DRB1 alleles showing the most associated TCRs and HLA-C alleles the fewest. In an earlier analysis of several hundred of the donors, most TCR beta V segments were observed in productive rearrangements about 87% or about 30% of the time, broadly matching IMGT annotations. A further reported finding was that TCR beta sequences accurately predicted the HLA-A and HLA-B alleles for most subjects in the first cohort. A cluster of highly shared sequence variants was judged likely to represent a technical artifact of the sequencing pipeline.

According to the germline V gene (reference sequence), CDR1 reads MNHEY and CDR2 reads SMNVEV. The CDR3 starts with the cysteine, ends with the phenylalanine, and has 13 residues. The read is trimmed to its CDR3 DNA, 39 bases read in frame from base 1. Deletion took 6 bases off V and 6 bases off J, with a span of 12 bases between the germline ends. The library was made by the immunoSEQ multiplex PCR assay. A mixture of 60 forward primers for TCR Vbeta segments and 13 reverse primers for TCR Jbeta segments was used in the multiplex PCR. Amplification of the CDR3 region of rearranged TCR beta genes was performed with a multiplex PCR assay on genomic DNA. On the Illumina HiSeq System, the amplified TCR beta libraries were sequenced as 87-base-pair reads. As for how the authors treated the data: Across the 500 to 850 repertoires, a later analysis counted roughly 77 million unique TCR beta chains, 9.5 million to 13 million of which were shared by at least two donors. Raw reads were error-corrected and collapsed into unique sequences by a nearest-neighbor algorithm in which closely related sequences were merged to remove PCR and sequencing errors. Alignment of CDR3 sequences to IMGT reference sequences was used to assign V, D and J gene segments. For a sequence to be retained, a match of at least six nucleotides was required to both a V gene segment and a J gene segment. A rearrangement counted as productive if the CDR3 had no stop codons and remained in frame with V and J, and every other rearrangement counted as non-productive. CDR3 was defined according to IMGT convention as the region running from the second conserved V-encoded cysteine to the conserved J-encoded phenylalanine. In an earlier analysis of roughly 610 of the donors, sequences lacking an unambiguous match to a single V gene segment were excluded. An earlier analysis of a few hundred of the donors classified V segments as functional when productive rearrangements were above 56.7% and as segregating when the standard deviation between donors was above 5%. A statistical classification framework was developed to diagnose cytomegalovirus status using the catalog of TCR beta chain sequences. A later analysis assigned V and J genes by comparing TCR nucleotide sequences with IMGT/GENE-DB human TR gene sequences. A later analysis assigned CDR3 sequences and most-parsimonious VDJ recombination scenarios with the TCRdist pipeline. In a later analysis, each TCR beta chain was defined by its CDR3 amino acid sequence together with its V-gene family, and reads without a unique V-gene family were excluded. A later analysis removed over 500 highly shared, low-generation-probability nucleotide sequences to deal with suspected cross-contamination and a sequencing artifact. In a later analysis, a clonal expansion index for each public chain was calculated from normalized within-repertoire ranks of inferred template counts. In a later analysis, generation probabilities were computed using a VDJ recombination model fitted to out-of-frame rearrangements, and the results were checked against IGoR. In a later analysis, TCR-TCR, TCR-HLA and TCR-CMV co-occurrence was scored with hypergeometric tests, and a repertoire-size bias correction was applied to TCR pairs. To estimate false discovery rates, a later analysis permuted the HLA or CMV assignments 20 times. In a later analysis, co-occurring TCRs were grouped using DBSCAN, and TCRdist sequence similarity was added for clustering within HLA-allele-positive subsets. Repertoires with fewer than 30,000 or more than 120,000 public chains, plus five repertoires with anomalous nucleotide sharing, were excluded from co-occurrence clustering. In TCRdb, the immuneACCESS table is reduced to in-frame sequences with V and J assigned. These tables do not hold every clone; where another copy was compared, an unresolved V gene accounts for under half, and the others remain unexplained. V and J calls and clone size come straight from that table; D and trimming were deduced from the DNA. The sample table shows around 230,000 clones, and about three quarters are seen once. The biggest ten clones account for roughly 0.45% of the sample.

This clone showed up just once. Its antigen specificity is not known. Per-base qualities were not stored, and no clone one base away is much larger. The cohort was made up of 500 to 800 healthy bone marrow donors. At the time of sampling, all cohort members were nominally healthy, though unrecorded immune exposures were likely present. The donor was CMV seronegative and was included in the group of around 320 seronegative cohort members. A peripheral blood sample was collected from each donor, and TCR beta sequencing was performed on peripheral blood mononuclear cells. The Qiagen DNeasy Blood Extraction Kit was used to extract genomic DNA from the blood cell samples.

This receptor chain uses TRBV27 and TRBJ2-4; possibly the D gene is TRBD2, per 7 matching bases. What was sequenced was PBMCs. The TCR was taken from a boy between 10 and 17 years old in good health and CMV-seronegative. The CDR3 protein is CASSRAGANIQYF. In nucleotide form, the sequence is TGTGCCAGCAGCCGCGCGGGGGCAAACATTCAGTACTTC.